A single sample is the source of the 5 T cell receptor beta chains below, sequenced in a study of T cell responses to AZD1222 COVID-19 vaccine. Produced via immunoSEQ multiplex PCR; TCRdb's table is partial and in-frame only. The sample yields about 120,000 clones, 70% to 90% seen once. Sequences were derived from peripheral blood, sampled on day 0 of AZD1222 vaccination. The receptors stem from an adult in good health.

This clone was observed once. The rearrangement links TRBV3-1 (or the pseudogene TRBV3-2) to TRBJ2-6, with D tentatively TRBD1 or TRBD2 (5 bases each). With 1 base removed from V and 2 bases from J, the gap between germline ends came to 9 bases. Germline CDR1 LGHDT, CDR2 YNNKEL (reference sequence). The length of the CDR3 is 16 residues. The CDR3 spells CASSQGGGTGANVLTF. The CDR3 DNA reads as TGTGCCAGCAGCCAAGGTGGGGGAACTGGGGCCAACGTCCTGACTTTC.

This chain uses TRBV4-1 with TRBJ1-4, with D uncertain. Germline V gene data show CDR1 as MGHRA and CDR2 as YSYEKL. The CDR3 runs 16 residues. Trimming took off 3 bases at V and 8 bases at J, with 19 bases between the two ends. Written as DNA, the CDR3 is TGCGCCAGCAGCCAGGGCAAGGTGGGGTTGGGAGAAAAACTGTTTTTT. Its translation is CASSQGKVGLGEKLFF.

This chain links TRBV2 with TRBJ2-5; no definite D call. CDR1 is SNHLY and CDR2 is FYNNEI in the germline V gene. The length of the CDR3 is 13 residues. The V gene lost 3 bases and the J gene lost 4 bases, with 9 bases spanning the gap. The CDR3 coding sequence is TGTGCCAGCAGTGATGTGTCATCAGAGACCCAGTACTTC. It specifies CASSDVSSETQYF.

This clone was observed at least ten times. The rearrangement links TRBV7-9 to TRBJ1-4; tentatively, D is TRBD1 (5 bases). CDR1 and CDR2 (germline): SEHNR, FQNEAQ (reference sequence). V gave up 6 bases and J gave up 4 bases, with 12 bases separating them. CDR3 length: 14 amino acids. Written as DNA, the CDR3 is TGTGCCAGCAGTCCAGGGAACGGTAATGAAAAACTGTTTTTT. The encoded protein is CASSPGNGNEKLFF.

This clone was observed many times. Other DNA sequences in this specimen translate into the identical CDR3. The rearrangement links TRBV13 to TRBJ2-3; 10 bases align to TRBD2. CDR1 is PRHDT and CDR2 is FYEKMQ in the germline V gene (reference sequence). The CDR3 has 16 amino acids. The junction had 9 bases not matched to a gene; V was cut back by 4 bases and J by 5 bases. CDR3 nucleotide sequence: TGTGCCAGCAGCTCCTCTCTAGCGGGAGTAATAGATACGCAGTATTTT. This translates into CASSSSLAGVIDTQYF.